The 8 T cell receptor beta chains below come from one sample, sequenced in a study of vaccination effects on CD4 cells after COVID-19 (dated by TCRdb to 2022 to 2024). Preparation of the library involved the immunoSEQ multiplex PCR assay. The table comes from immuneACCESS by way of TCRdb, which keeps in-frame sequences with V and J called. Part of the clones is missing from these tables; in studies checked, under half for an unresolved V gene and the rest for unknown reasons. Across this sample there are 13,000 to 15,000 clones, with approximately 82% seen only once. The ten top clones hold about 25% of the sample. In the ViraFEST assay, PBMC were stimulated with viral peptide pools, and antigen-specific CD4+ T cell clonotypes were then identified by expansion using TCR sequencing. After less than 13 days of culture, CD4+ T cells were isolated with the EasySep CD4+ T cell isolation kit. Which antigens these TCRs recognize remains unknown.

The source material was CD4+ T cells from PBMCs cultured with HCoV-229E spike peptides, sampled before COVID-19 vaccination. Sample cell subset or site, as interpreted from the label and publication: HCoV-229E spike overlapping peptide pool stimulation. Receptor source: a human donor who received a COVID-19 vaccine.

The CDR3 DNA reads as TGTGCCAGTAGTATGCCCAATAGCAATCAGCCCCAGCATTTT. Protein product: CASSMPNSNQPQHF. This chain uses TRBV19 with TRBJ1-5; D not certain. V lost 3 bases, J lost 0 bases, and 6 bases lay in between. The CDR3 sequence is 14 residues long. The germline gives CDR1 LNHDA, CDR2 SQIVND (reference sequence).

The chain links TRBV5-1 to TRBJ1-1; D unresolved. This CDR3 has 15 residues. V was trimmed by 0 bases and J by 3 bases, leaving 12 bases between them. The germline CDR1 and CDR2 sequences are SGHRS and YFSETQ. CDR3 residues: CASSLEVFGDTEAFF. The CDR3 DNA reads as TGCGCCAGCAGCTTGGAAGTCTTTGGGGACACTGAAGCTTTCTTT.

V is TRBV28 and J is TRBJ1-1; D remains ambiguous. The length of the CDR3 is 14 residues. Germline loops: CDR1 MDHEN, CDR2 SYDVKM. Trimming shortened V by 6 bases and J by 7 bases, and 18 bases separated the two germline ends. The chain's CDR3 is CASSRSRPYYEAFF. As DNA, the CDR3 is TGTGCCAGCAGCCGGAGCAGGCCTTACTATGAAGCTTTCTTT. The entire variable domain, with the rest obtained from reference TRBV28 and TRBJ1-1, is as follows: DVKVTQSSRYLVKRTGEKVFLECVQDMDHENMFWYRQDPGLGLRLIYFSYDVKMKEKGDIPEGYSVSREKKERFSLILESASTNQTSMYLCASSRSRPYYEAFFGQGTRLTVV.

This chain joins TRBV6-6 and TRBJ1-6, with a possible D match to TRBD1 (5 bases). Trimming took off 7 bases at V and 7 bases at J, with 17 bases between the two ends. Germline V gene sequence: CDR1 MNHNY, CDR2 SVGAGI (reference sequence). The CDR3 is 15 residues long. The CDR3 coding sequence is TGTGCCAGCAAGAGGCAAAGGGGCGGAAATTCACCCCTCCACTTT. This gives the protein CASKRQRGGNSPLHF.

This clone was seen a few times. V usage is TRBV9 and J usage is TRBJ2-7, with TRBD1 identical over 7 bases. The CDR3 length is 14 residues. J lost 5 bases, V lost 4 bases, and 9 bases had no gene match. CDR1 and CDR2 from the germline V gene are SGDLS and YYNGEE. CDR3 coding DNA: TGTGCCAGCAGCCCGGCGACAGGGAGAGACGAGCAGTACTTC. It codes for CASSPATGRDEQYF. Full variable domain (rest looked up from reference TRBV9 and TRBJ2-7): DSGVTQTPKHLITATGQRVTLRCSPRSGDLSVYWYQQSLDQGLQFLIQYYNGEERAKGNILERFSAQQFPDLHSELNLSSLELGDSALYFCASSPATGRDEQYFGPGTRLTVT.

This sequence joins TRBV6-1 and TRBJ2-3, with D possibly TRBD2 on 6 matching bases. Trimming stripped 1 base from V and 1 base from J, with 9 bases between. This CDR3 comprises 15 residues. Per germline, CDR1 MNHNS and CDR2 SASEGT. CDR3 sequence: CASSEEGGRTDTQYF. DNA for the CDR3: TGTGCCAGCAGTGAAGAGGGAGGACGCACAGATACGCAGTATTTT.

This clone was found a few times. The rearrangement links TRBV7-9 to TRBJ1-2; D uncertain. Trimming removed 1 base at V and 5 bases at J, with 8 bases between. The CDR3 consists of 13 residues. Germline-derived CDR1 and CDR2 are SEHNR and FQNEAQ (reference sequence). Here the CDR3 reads CASSLEVEYGYTF. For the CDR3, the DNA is TGTGCCAGCAGCTTAGAAGTCGAGTATGGCTACACCTTC.

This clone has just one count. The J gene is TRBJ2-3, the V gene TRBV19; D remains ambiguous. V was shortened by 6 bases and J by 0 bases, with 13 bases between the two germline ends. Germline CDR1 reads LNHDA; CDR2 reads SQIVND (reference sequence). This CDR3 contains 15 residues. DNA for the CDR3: TGTGCCAGTAGCCCCAAGAAGCCTAGCACAGATACGCAGTATTTT. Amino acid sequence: CASSPKKPSTDTQYF.